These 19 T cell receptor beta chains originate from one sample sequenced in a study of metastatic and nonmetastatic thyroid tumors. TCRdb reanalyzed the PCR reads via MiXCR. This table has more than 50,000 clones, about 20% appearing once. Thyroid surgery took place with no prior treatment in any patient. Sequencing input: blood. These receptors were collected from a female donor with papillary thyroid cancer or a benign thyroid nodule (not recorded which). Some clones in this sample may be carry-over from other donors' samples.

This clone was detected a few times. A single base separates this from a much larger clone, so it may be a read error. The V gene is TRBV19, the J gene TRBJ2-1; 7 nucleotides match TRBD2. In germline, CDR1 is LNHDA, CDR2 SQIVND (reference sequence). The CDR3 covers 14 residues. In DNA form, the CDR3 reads TGTGCCAGCAGCTCTAGCGGCAAGTACAATGGGCAGTTCTTC. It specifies CASSSSGKYNGQFF.

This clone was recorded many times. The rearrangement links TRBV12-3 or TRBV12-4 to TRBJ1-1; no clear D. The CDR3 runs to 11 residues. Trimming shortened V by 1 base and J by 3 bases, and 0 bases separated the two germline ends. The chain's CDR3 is CASSLDTEAFF. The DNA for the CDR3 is TGTGCCAGCAGTTTAGACACTGAAGCTTTCTTT.

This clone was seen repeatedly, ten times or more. The DNA for the CDR3 is TGTGCCAGTAGTATAAGGGAGTCAGATACGCAGTATTTT. This codes for CASSIRESDTQYF. The chain links TRBV19 to TRBJ2-3; D is perhaps TRBD2 (5 bases). With 2 bases removed from V and 4 bases from J, the gap between germline ends came to 7 bases. There are 13 residues in the CDR3. Germline V gene sequence: CDR1 LNHDA, CDR2 SQIVND (reference sequence).

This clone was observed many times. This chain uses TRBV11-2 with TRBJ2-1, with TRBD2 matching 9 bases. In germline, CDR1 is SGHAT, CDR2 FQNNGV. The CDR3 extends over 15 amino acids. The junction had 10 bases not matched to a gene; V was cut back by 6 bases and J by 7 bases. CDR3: CASRGGRAQLNEQFF. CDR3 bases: TGTGCCAGCAGGGGCGGGAGGGCCCAATTGAATGAGCAGTTCTTC.

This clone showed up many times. Here the CDR3 reads CASSPGTASDTQYF. The CDR3 region has the DNA TGTGCCAGCAGTCCCGGGACAGCCTCAGATACGCAGTATTTT. The chain couples TRBV6-1 to TRBJ2-3; the match to TRBD1 covers 7 bases. There are 14 residues in the CDR3. Germline-derived CDR1 and CDR2 are MNHNS and SASEGT. V was clipped by 5 bases and J by 4 bases; unmatched bases: 6.

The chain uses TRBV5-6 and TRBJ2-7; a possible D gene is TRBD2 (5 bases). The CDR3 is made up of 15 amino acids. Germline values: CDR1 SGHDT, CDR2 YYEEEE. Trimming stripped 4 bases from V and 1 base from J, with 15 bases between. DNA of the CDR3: TGTGCCAGCAGCAGGAACGGGATAGGTTCCTACGAGCAGTACTTC. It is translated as CASSRNGIGSYEQYF.

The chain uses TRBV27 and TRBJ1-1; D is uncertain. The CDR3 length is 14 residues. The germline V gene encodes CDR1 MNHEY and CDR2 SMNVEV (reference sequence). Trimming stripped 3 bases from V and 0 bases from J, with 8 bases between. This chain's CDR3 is CASSFREMNTEAFF. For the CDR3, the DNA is TGTGCCAGCAGTTTCCGGGAAATGAACACTGAAGCTTTCTTT.

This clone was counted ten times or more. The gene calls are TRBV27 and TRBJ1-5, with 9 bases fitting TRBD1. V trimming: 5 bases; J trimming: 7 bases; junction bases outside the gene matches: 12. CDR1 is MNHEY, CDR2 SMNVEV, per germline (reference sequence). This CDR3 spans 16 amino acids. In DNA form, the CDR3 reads TGTGCCAGCAGTCCGACAGGGGGTTGGGGGGGCCAGCCCCAGCATTTT. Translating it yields CASSPTGGWGGQPQHF.

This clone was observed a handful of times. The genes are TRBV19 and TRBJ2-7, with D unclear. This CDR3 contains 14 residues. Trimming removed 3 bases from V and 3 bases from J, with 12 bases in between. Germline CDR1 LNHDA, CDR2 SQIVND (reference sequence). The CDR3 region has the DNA TGTGCCAGTAGTATCAGGCCGCCACTCTACGAGCAGTACTTC. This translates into CASSIRPPLYEQYF.

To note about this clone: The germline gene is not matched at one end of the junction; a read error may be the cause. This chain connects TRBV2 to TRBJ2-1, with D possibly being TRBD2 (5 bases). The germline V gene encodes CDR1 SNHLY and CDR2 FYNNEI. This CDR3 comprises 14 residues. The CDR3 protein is CASSDSRSSYEQLF. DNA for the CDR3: TGTGCCAGCAGTGATAGTAGGTCTAGCTATGAGCAGTTATTC.

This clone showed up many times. The CDR3 DNA reads as TGTGCCAGCAGTCCCCGAATGACCACTAGAGGGGAGACCCAGTACTTC. It encodes CASSPRMTTRGETQYF. The rearrangement joins TRBV25-1 to TRBJ2-5; possibly TRBD2 for D (5 bases). This CDR3 spans 16 amino acids. V lost 5 bases and J 5 bases, leaving 21 bases between the germline ends. In germline, CDR1 is MGHDK, CDR2 SYGVNS.

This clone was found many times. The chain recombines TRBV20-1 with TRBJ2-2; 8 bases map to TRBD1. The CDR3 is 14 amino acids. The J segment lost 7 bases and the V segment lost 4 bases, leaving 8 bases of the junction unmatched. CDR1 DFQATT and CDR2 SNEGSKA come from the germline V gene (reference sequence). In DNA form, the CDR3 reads TGCAGTGCTACCTTACAGGGGGGAGGCGGGGAGCTGTTTTTT. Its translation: CSATLQGGGGELFF.

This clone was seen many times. CDR3 in amino acids: CSARNPNTGELFF. The CDR3 nucleotides are TGCAGTGCTAGAAACCCGAACACCGGGGAGCTGTTTTTT. V and J are TRBV20-1 and TRBJ2-2; unclear D gene. CDR1 is DFQATT and CDR2 is SNEGSKA in the germline V gene (reference sequence). V gave up 2 bases and J gave up 0 bases, with 4 bases separating them. The length of the CDR3 is 13 residues.

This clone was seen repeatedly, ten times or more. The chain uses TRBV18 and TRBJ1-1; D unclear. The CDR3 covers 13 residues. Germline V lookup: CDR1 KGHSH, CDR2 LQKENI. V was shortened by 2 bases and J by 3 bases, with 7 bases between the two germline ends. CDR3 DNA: TGTGCCAGCTCACCAAAAGGTTACACTGAAGCTTTCTTT. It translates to CASSPKGYTEAFF.

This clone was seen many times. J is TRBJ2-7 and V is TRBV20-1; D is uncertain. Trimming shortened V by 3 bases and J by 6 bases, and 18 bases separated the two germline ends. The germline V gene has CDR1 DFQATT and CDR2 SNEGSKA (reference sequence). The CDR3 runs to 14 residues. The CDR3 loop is CSASYSDPLREQYF. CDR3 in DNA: TGCAGTGCTAGTTACTCAGACCCCTTGCGCGAGCAGTACTTC.

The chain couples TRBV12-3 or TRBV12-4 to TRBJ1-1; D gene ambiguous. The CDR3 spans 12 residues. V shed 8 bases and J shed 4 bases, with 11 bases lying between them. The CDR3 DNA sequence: TGTGCCAGCCAAGGAAGCCCCACTGAAGCTTTCTTT. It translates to CASQGSPTEAFF.

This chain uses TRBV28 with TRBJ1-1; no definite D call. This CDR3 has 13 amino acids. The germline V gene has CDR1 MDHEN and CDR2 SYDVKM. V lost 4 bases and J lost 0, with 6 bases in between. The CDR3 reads CASSCGMNTEAFF. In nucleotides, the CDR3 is TGTGCCAGCAGTTGTGGCATGAACACTGAAGCTTTCTTT.

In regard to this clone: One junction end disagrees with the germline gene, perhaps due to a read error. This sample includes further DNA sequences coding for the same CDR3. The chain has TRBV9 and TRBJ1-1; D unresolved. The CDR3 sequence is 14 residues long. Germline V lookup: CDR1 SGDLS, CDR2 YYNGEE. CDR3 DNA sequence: TGTGCCAGCAGCGTAGTTTCTGGTCACACCGAAGCTTTCTTT. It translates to CASSVVSGHTEAFF.

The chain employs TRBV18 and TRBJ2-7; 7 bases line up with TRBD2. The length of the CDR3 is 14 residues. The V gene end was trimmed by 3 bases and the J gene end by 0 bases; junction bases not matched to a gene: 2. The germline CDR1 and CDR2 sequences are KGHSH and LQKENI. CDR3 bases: TGTGCCAGCTCACCCAGCGGGGTCTCCTACGAGCAGTACTTC. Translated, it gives CASSPSGVSYEQYF.